These 7 T cell receptor beta chains originate from one sample sequenced in a study of blood T cell repertoires in COVID-19. Here immunoSEQ multiplex PCR was the method, and the copy in TCRdb shows in-frame clones only, minus some. Of roughly 250,000 clones listed, around 90% are singletons. Sequenced: PBMCs or T cells enriched from blood (not recorded which). Receptor source: a man between 50 and 59 years old who had been exposed to COVID-19.

The gene calls are TRBV5-1 and TRBJ1-5; no clear D gene. From germline, CDR1 is SGHRS and CDR2 YFSETQ. The germline V and J ends were trimmed by 0 bases and 3 bases, with 7 bases remaining between them. The CDR3 covers 14 residues. Here the CDR3 DNA reads TGCGCCAGCAGCTTGGCGGGGAACAATCAGCCCCAGCATTTT. Translated, it gives CASSLAGNNQPQHF.

J is TRBJ2-5 and V is TRBV11-1, with D unresolved. The CDR3 contains 14 residues. Trimming took off 0 bases at V and 12 bases at J, with 17 bases between the two ends. Germline CDR1 is SGHAT and CDR2 is FQDESV (reference sequence). The DNA for the CDR3 is TGTGCCAGCAGCTTAGCGCGTGGAGTTCCAACAAAGTACTTC. Translation: CASSLARGVPTKYF.

The rearrangement links TRBV7-9 to TRBJ2-1; perhaps TRBD2 as D (5 bases). Germline V gives CDR1 SEHNR, CDR2 FQNEAQ (reference sequence). CDR3 length: 14 residues. V was shortened by 4 bases and J by 4 bases, with 11 bases between the two germline ends. The CDR3 DNA follows: TGTGCCAGCAGCTCGTCCAGCGGATACAATGAGCAGTTCTTC. Its protein is CASSSSSGYNEQFF. The full variable domain, rest sourced from reference TRBV7-9 and TRBJ2-1, is DTGVSQNPRHKITKRGQNVTFRCDPISEHNRLYWYRQTLGQGPEFLTYFQNEAQLEKSRLLSDRFSAERPKGSFSTLEIQRTEQGDSAMYLCASSSSSGYNEQFFGPGTRLTVL.

V usage is TRBV10-2 and J usage is TRBJ1-5; D unresolved. This CDR3 is 16 amino acids long. From germline, CDR1 is WSHSY and CDR2 SAAADI. The germline V and J ends were trimmed by 0 bases and 5 bases, with 14 bases remaining between them. This CDR3 is CASSESQLGGDQPQHF. The CDR3 coding sequence is TGCGCCAGCAGTGAGTCTCAGCTTGGCGGAGATCAGCCCCAGCATTTT.

The V and J genes are TRBV28 and TRBJ2-2; D might be TRBD1 (6 bases). V shed 3 bases and J shed 1 base, with 12 bases lying between them. In germline, CDR1 is MDHEN, CDR2 SYDVKM. This CDR3 is built from 16 residues. The chain's CDR3 is CASSLLDSLNTGELFF. CDR3 bases: TGTGCCAGCAGTTTGTTGGACAGCCTGAACACCGGGGAGCTGTTTTTT.

The CDR3, as DNA: TGTGCCAGCAGCCCACAGGGGCTAATGAACACTGAAGCTTTCTTT. Amino acid sequence: CASSPQGLMNTEAFF. This sequence joins TRBV7-2 and TRBJ1-1; 7 positions agree with TRBD1. Germline V gene data show CDR1 as SGHTA and CDR2 as FQGNSA. The CDR3 covers 15 residues. V trimming: 5 bases; J trimming: 0 bases; junction bases outside the gene matches: 6.

In this sample, this clone turned up a few times. The V and J genes are TRBV10-3 and TRBJ1-6; D might be TRBD1 (5 bases). Germline V CDR1 and CDR2: ENHRY, SYGVKD. V lost 2 bases and J lost 5, with 10 bases in between. The CDR3 totals 15 residues. The CDR3 DNA is TGTGCCATCAGTGAGAGAGACAGTGATAATTCACCCCTCCACTTT. The encoded protein is CAISERDSDNSPLHF.